The rows below give T cell receptor beta chains drawn from one sample of a study of T-cell memory formation after mild COVID-19. TCRdb fed the 5' RACE reads into MiXCR, producing one record per CDR3 protein. The table lists 580,000 or so distinct CDR3 sequences, 15% to 20% of them singletons. Sequencing was done on a sample of PBMCs or a T cell subset sorted from them (not recorded which). The receptor source for this set is an adult woman who had mild COVID-19 (a few samples of this study predate the infection). Cell type and time point are not known. Each CDR3 is given with its conserved first and last residue. The order of the fields is CDR3 length, J gene, clone size, V gene, D gene, CDR3 protein, CDR3 DNA. D genes are given only for firm matches. Clone size is shown for a subset of rows, as once, few, many or a class of expanded clone.

>14|TRBJ2-1|few|TRBV30|TRBD2
CAWTGLAIYNEQFF
TGTGCCTGGACGGGACTAGCGATATACAATGAGCAGTTCTTC
>17|TRBJ2-5|few|TRBV19|-
CASSLQGFSIIQETQYF
TGTGCCAGTAGTCTACAGGGATTTTCAATAATTCAAGAGACCCAGTACTTC
>16|TRBJ1-5|few|TRBV19|TRBD1
CASRTGTGALNQPQHF
TGTGCCAGTAGAACCGGGACAGGGGCCCTCAATCAGCCCCAGCATTTT
>14|TRBJ1-4|-|TRBV11-1|-
CASSSTGFNEKLFF
TGTGCCAGCAGCTCGACAGGATTTAATGAAAAACTGTTTTTT
>16|TRBJ2-1|-|TRBV30|TRBD2
CAWSPRAGRPWDEQFF
TGTGCCTGGAGTCCCCGGGCCGGGAGGCCATGGGATGAGCAGTTCTTC
>13|TRBJ2-3|-|TRBV29-1|-
CSVGPTSTDTQYF
TGCAGCGTTGGCCCTACTAGCACAGATACGCAGTATTTT
>16|TRBJ1-4|few|TRBV5-1|-
CASSLAAQGTNEKLFF
TGCGCCAGCAGCTTGGCCGCCCAGGGCACTAATGAAAAACTGTTTTTT
>14|TRBJ1-1|few|TRBV6-5|-
CASSYSGTYTEAFF
TGTGCCAGCAGTTACTCGGGCACCTACACTGAAGCTTTCTTT
>14|TRBJ1-5|-|TRBV19|-
CASSMWHGNQPQHF
TGTGCCAGTAGTATGTGGCACGGCAATCAGCCCCAGCATTTT
>17|TRBJ1-3|-|TRBV20-1|-
CSARDQRGSRAGNTIYF
TGCAGTGCTAGAGACCAGCGGGGGTCGAGGGCTGGAAACACCATATATTTT
>16|TRBJ2-4|-|TRBV7-8|-
CASSLLRVGAKNIQYF
TGTGCCAGCAGCTTATTAAGAGTGGGCGCCAAAAACATTCAGTACTTC
>16|TRBJ2-3|-|TRBV7-8|-
CASRRADFGGTDTQYF
TGTGCCAGCAGACGAGCAGACTTCGGGGGCACAGATACGCAGTATTTT
>13|TRBJ1-2|few|TRBV29-1|TRBD1
CSAGDRGDYGYTF
TGCAGCGCCGGGGACAGGGGAGACTATGGCTACACCTTC
>16|TRBJ1-5|many|TRBV6-6|-
CASRSKSGPAGQPQHF
TGTGCCAGCAGATCCAAATCGGGGCCTGCCGGACAGCCCCAGCATTTT
>15|TRBJ2-4|many|TRBV5-6|-
CASSLVGIGKNIQYF
TGTGCCAGCAGCTTGGTAGGGATCGGCAAAAACATTCAGTACTTC
>15|TRBJ2-1|few|TRBV11-1|TRBD1
CASSLSPTGVNEQFF
TGTGCCAGCAGCTTATCCCCGACAGGGGTCAATGAGCAGTTCTTC
>16|TRBJ2-2|-|TRBV15|TRBD2
CATSSWGLDNTGELFF
TGTGCCACCAGCAGCTGGGGACTAGATAACACCGGGGAGCTGTTTTTT
>20|TRBJ2-5|-|TRBV24-1|TRBD2
CATSDPGTSGSEFGWETQYF
TGTGCCACCAGTGACCCCGGGACTAGCGGGAGTGAGTTCGGCTGGGAGACCCAGTACTTC
>15|TRBJ2-2|-|TRBV7-6|TRBD1
CASSSTETGTGELFF
TGTGCCAGCAGCTCCACCGAGACAGGGACCGGGGAGCTGTTTTTT
>16|TRBJ2-1|few|TRBV6-5|-
CASSYSIGVSYNEQFF
TGTGCCAGCAGTTACTCTATCGGGGTCTCCTACAATGAGCAGTTCTTC
>16|TRBJ2-1|few|TRBV9|-
CASSPAGVGAYNEQFF
TGTGCCAGCAGCCCTGCCGGGGTGGGGGCTTACAATGAGCAGTTCTTC
>17|TRBJ2-3|many|TRBV7-2|-
CASSFPLLIPSTDTQYF
TGTGCCAGCAGCTTCCCACTACTTATACCCAGCACAGATACGCAGTATTTT
>15|TRBJ1-1|-|TRBV5-1|TRBD1
CASRQGAEMNTEAFF
TGCGCCAGCAGACAGGGGGCTGAGATGAACACTGAAGCTTTCTTT
>14|TRBJ2-7|-|TRBV5-5|-
CASSPGQGYDEQYF
TGTGCCAGCAGCCCCGGGCAGGGGTACGACGAGCAGTACTTC
>14|TRBJ2-1|-|TRBV29-1|TRBD2
CSVDRTSGTNEQFF
TGCAGCGTTGACCGGACTAGCGGGACTAATGAGCAGTTCTTC
>12|TRBJ2-5|-|TRBV7-9|TRBD1
CASSQDRDRRKF
TGTGCCAGCAGCCAAGATCGGGACAGGAGAAAGTTC
>18|TRBJ2-1|-|TRBV18|-
CASSLKPFLEPAATEQFF
TGTGCCAGCTCACTAAAACCCTTCCTAGAGCCCGCCGCAACTGAGCAGTTCTTC
>17|TRBJ2-3|few|TRBV7-9|TRBD1
CASSQVTGQGSTDTQYF
TGTGCCAGCAGCCAGGTAACGGGACAGGGAAGCACAGATACGCAGTATTTT
>15|TRBJ2-7|-|TRBV29-1|-
CSVHPTGPPFYEQYF
TGCAGCGTCCACCCCACAGGGCCCCCCTTCTACGAGCAGTACTTC
>13|TRBJ2-3|few|TRBV7-9|-
CASSLSLEDTQYF
TGTGCCAGCAGCTTGAGTCTCGAAGATACGCAGTATTTT
>14|TRBJ2-3|-|TRBV27|-
CASSFLQYTDTQYF
TGTGCCAGCAGTTTTCTACAGTACACAGATACGCAGTATTTT
>13|TRBJ1-1|few|TRBV20-1|TRBD1
CSARGQVNTEAFF
TGCAGTGCCCGTGGACAGGTGAACACTGAAGCTTTCTTT
>13|TRBJ2-7|few|TRBV11-1|-
CASSSGAGALQYF
TGTGCCAGCAGCTCAGGAGCCGGGGCCTTACAGTACTTC
>16|TRBJ2-1|-|TRBV29-1|TRBD2
CSVEGGLAGSYNEQFF
TGCAGCGTTGAAGGGGGACTAGCGGGCTCCTACAATGAGCAGTTCTTC
>17|TRBJ2-2|-|TRBV6-2/TRBV6-3|-
CASSADGGGLSTGELFF
TGCGCCAGCAGCGCGGACGGAGGGGGTCTAAGCACCGGGGAGCTGTTTTTT
>15|TRBJ2-2|few|TRBV9|TRBD2
CASSVGRPRTGELFF
TGTGCCAGCAGCGTCGGGAGGCCCCGGACCGGGGAGCTGTTTTTT
>15|TRBJ2-1|few|TRBV15|-
CATSRGGDPYNEQFF
TGTGCCACCAGCAGAGGCGGAGACCCCTACAATGAGCAGTTCTTC
>12|TRBJ1-1|few|TRBV6-6|-
CASSYKKLGAFF
TGTGCCAGCAGTTACAAGAAACTTGGGGCTTTCTTT
>15|TRBJ2-1|-|TRBV20-1|TRBD2
CSASFPSGSYNEQFF
TGCAGTGCTAGTTTCCCTAGCGGGTCCTACAATGAGCAGTTCTTC
>14|TRBJ2-1|-|TRBV19|-
CATRGLGSYNEQFF
TGTGCCACCCGTGGGCTGGGCTCCTACAATGAGCAGTTCTTC
>13|TRBJ1-5|once|TRBV7-8|-
CASSRTENQPQHF
TGTGCCAGCAGCCGGACAGAAAATCAGCCCCAGCATTTT
>15|TRBJ2-1|few|TRBV5-6|-
CASSLASFGYNEQFF
TGTGCCAGCAGCTTGGCCTCCTTTGGCTACAATGAGCAGTTCTTC
>14|TRBJ2-7|few|TRBV25-1|-
CASSSPVHSYEQYF
TGTGCCAGCAGTTCCCCCGTACACTCCTACGAGCAGTACTTC
>16|TRBJ2-2|few|TRBV5-1|TRBD1
CASSTATGVDTGELIF
TGCGCCAGCAGCACAGCGACAGGGGTAGACACCGGGGAGCTGATTTTT
>15|TRBJ2-7|few|TRBV14|TRBD1
CASSQGDSLSYEQYF
TGTGCCAGCAGCCAAGGGGACAGCCTTTCCTACGAGCAGTACTTC
>16|TRBJ2-3|-|TRBV7-3|TRBD2
CASSLRTSGGAGTQYF
TGTGCCAGCAGCTTGAGGACTAGCGGGGGGGCCGGTACGCAGTATTTT
>14|TRBJ2-3|many|TRBV7-7|TRBD1
CASSPGQGPDTQYF
TGTGCCAGCAGCCCGGGACAGGGGCCAGATACGCAGTATTTT
>16|TRBJ2-7|once|TRBV4-1|TRBD1
CASSQSPTGGIYEQYF
TGCGCCAGCAGCCAATCCCCGACAGGGGGGATCTACGAGCAGTACTTC
>16|TRBJ2-7|-|TRBV4-2|TRBD2
CASSQVPSGSIHEQYF
TGTGCCAGCAGCCAAGTACCTAGCGGGAGCATCCACGAGCAGTACTTC
>14|TRBJ1-1|many|TRBV5-1|-
CASSPLRGWTEAFF
TGCGCCAGCAGCCCTCTGAGGGGGTGGACTGAAGCTTTCTTT
>18|TRBJ1-2|-|TRBV5-1|TRBD1
CASSPAQGQGAFNYGYTF
TGCGCCAGCAGCCCGGCCCAGGGACAGGGGGCATTTAACTATGGCTACACCTTC
>15|TRBJ1-1|few|TRBV6-2/TRBV6-3|-
CASSYSNTQGTEAFF
TGTGCCAGCAGTTACTCAAATACTCAGGGCACTGAAGCTTTCTTT
>17|TRBJ2-3|-|TRBV3-1|-
CASSPRAGTSKVDTQYF
TGTGCCAGCAGCCCGCGGGCGGGTACCAGTAAGGTAGATACGCAGTATTTT
>16|TRBJ1-4|-|TRBV29-1|-
CSATGPVGGFGEKLFF
TGCAGCGCTACCGGGCCGGTGGGCGGGTTTGGTGAAAAACTGTTTTTT
>15|TRBJ1-2|many|TRBV12-3/TRBV12-4|-
CASSPSRDSFAGYTF
TGTGCCAGCAGTCCCTCCCGGGACTCTTTCGCTGGCTACACCTTC
>14|TRBJ1-5|few|TRBV4-1|-
CASSQGVGNQPQHF
TGCGCCAGCAGCCAGGGAGTTGGCAATCAGCCCCAGCATTTT
>11|TRBJ2-2|few|TRBV7-6|-
CASEAAGELFF
TGTGCCAGCGAGGCCGCCGGGGAGCTGTTTTTT
>14|TRBJ2-5|few|TRBV12-3/TRBV12-4|-
CASGGGGLQETQYF
TGTGCCAGCGGAGGGGGGGGCCTCCAAGAGACCCAGTACTTC